Listed below are T cell receptor beta chains from one sample, sequenced in a study of blood T cell repertoires in COVID-19. Sequencing used immunoSEQ multiplex PCR; TCRdb keeps in-frame clones, though not all of them. The table includes a few hundred thousand clones, around 80% detected once. Sequencing used peripheral blood. These receptors all come from a woman aged 18-30 years with acute or convalescent COVID-19. CDR3s include the opening cysteine and the closing phenylalanine or tryptophan. The order of the fields is D gene, J gene, clone size, V gene, CDR3 DNA, CDR3 protein. The D gene is left open where the match is weak. Clone size, where shown, is once, few, many, or a class for clones that have expanded.

d_gene: TRBD2; j_gene: TRBJ2-4; abundance: few; v_gene: TRBV6-6; CDR3nt: TGTGCCAGCATACAGGGTAGGACTAGCGAAAACATTCAGTACTTC; CDR3aa: CASIQGRTSENIQYF
d_gene: -; j_gene: TRBJ2-1; abundance: once; v_gene: TRBV11-2; CDR3nt: TGTGCCAGCAGGCTAAGCGGGTTGGATGAGCAGTTCTTC; CDR3aa: CASRLSGLDEQFF
d_gene: -; j_gene: TRBJ2-1; abundance: once; v_gene: TRBV4-3; CDR3nt: TGCGCCAGCAGCCAAGAGAACGCAGATGAGCAGTTCTTC; CDR3aa: CASSQENADEQFF
d_gene: -; j_gene: TRBJ2-7; abundance: -; v_gene: TRBV2; CDR3nt: TGTGCCAGCCAGAAAGACTACGAGCAGTACTTC; CDR3aa: CASQKDYEQYF
d_gene: -; j_gene: TRBJ2-7; abundance: -; v_gene: TRBV27; CDR3nt: TGTGCCAGCAGTTTATCGAGACAGACCTACGAGCAGTACTTC; CDR3aa: CASSLSRQTYEQYF
d_gene: -; j_gene: TRBJ1-5; abundance: -; v_gene: TRBV7-9; CDR3nt: TGTGCCAGCAGCTTAGGGGCGGGGGACAAAGGTCAGCCCCAGCATTTT; CDR3aa: CASSLGAGDKGQPQHF
d_gene: TRBD1; j_gene: TRBJ2-3; abundance: -; v_gene: TRBV5-1; CDR3nt: TGCGCCAGCAGCTTGGGACAGGGGACCCGCACAGATACGCAGTATTTT; CDR3aa: CASSLGQGTRTDTQYF
d_gene: TRBD1; j_gene: TRBJ1-3; abundance: -; v_gene: TRBV5-1; CDR3nt: TGCGCCAGCAGCCCTCTGACAGGGGTCAACTCTGGAAACACCATATATTTT; CDR3aa: CASSPLTGVNSGNTIYF
d_gene: -; j_gene: TRBJ1-6; abundance: -; v_gene: TRBV27; CDR3nt: TGTGCCAGCAGTTTCCTAGATTCACCCCTCCACTTT; CDR3aa: CASSFLDSPLHF
d_gene: TRBD1; j_gene: TRBJ2-1; abundance: -; v_gene: TRBV6-2/TRBV6-3; CDR3nt: TGTGCCAGCAGTTGGGGACAGGGGGTATACAATGAGCAGTTCTTC; CDR3aa: CASSWGQGVYNEQFF
d_gene: TRBD1; j_gene: TRBJ1-1; abundance: -; v_gene: TRBV18; CDR3nt: TGTGCCAGTCAAACAGGGGAGAACACTGAAGCTTTCTTT; CDR3aa: CASQTGENTEAFF
d_gene: -; j_gene: TRBJ2-7; abundance: -; v_gene: TRBV7-9; CDR3nt: TGTGCCAGCAGCTTAGAATGGGGTCGGGGACTCTACGAGCAGTACTTC; CDR3aa: CASSLEWGRGLYEQYF
d_gene: -; j_gene: TRBJ2-1; abundance: -; v_gene: TRBV4-3; CDR3nt: TGCGCCAGCAGCCAAAAAACTAGGACTGAGGGTGAGCAGTTCTTC; CDR3aa: CASSQKTRTEGEQFF
d_gene: -; j_gene: TRBJ2-7; abundance: -; v_gene: TRBV5-6; CDR3nt: TGTGCCAGCAGCTTACCGAGGCAGGGCTGGGTCGAGCAGTACTTC; CDR3aa: CASSLPRQGWVEQYF
d_gene: -; j_gene: TRBJ1-4; abundance: -; v_gene: TRBV6-2/TRBV6-3; CDR3nt: TGTGCCAGCAGTAGGCTACCCAGGAATGAAAAACTGTTTTTT; CDR3aa: CASSRLPRNEKLFF
d_gene: -; j_gene: TRBJ2-7; abundance: -; v_gene: TRBV14; CDR3nt: TGTGCCAGCAGCCATGGAGGACCAGGCGAGCAGTACTTC; CDR3aa: CASSHGGPGEQYF
d_gene: -; j_gene: TRBJ1-5; abundance: -; v_gene: TRBV23-1; CDR3nt: TGCGCCAGCAGTCAATCCGGGAGCAATCAGCCCCAGCATTTT; CDR3aa: CASSQSGSNQPQHF
d_gene: TRBD2; j_gene: TRBJ2-5; abundance: -; v_gene: TRBV14; CDR3nt: TGTGCCAGCAGCCAAGATCTCCTAGCGGGAGTTGAGACCCAGTACTTC; CDR3aa: CASSQDLLAGVETQYF
d_gene: -; j_gene: TRBJ1-3; abundance: once; v_gene: TRBV27; CDR3nt: TGTGCCAGCAGTCCACAGGGTTGGAGTGGAAACACCATATATTTT; CDR3aa: CASSPQGWSGNTIYF
d_gene: -; j_gene: TRBJ2-2; abundance: few; v_gene: TRBV11-1; CDR3nt: TGTGCCAGCAGCCCCATCGGGCTAGCTATAACCGGGGAGCTGTTTTTT; CDR3aa: CASSPIGLAITGELFF